This passage covers 19 T cell receptor beta chains from one sample sequenced in a study of shared clonotypes between healthy human individuals. Produced via immunoSEQ multiplex PCR; TCRdb's table is partial and in-frame only. This sample has about 1.5 million clones, with approximately 98% found just once. Sample: naive CD4+ T cells sorted from blood. Subset denoted: CD45RA+ positively selected. The receptors were gathered from a man younger than 40 in good health.

The genes are TRBV6-5 and TRBJ2-1; D is possibly TRBD2 (5 bases). V lost 0 bases, J lost 7 bases, and 16 bases lay in between. Germline assignment: CDR1 MNHEY and CDR2 SVGAGI. This CDR3 contains 16 residues. CDR3 DNA sequence: TGTGCCAGCAGTTACTCGGTCGGGGATACGGTAAATGAGCAGTTCTTC. Encoded protein: CASSYSVGDTVNEQFF.

This chain's CDR3 is CASSPGTSSTYEQYF. The CDR3 DNA reads as TGTGCCAGCAGCCCCGGGACTAGCAGCACCTACGAGCAGTACTTC. The rearrangement joins TRBV6-5 to TRBJ2-7, with 9 nucleotides matching TRBD2. Trimming cost V 6 bases and J 2 bases; bases outside gene matches: 8. Germline CDR1 and CDR2: MNHEY and SVGAGI. This CDR3 has 15 amino acids.

Only one count was recorded for this clone. The DNA for the CDR3 is TGTGCCAGCAGCTTAGTTCCCCAGAGCTCCTACAATGAGCAGTTCTTC. This encodes CASSLVPQSSYNEQFF. This chain joins TRBV7-9 and TRBJ2-1; no clear D gene. The CDR3 totals 16 residues. The ends were cut back, 1 base at V and 0 bases at J, with 10 bases in the middle. Germline assignment: CDR1 SEHNR and CDR2 FQNEAQ (reference sequence).

The chain couples TRBV18 to TRBJ1-3; D ambiguous. The CDR3 totals 17 residues. CDR1 is KGHSH and CDR2 is LQKENI in the germline V gene. V lost 4 bases and J 2 bases, leaving 18 bases between the germline ends. The CDR3 DNA reads TGTGCCAGCTCACTGTACCCCGCCAGTAACACTGGAAACACCATATATTTT. Encoded protein: CASSLYPASNTGNTIYF. Full variable domain (missing parts from reference TRBV18 and TRBJ1-3): NAGVMQNPRHLVRRRGQEARLRCSPMKGHSHVYWYRQLPEEGLKFMVYLQKENIIDESGMPKERFSAEFPKEGPSILRIQQVVRGDSAAYFCASSLYPASNTGNTIYFGEGSWLTVV.

The rearrangement uses TRBV5-1 and TRBJ1-4; 9 bases fit TRBD1. The CDR3 spans 14 residues. Germline V lookup: CDR1 SGHRS, CDR2 YFSETQ. With V trimmed by 4 bases and J by 7 bases, 5 bases remained unmatched. Written as DNA, the CDR3 is TGCGCCAGCAGCCAAGGACAGGGGACTGAAAAACTGTTTTTT. This sequence encodes CASSQGQGTEKLFF.

The chain carries TRBV9 and TRBJ2-2, with 13 bases identical to TRBD2. This CDR3 is 16 amino acids long. CDR1 and CDR2 (germline): SGDLS, YYNGEE. Trimming removed 7 bases from V and 4 bases from J; junction bases left unmatched: 7. The CDR3: CASGGRLAGGTGELFF. Written as DNA, the CDR3 is TGTGCCAGCGGGGGCCGACTAGCGGGAGGCACCGGGGAGCTGTTTTTT.

This clone has just one count. Other DNA sequences from this sample encode an identical CDR3 as well. The CDR3 DNA follows: TGCGCCAGCAGCAGGACAGATACGCAGTATTTT. It codes for CASSRTDTQYF. This chain joins TRBV5-1 and TRBJ2-3; D is unresolved. Looked up from germline, CDR1 is SGHRS and CDR2 is YFSETQ. Between the trimmed V and J ends, which lost 4 bases and 3 bases, there was a span of 3 bases. The CDR3 covers 11 residues. The full variable domain, with the rest looked up from reference TRBV5-1 and TRBJ2-3, is KAGVTQTPRYLIKTRGQQVTLSCSPISGHRSVSWYQQTPGQGLQFLFEYFSETQRNKGNFPGRFSGRQFSNSRSEMNVSTLELGDSALYLCASSRTDTQYFGPGTRLTVL.

The CDR3 protein is CASSLAVGLGAFF. The DNA of the CDR3 is TGTGCCAGCAGCTTAGCCGTGGGGCTCGGGGCTTTCTTT. The gene calls are TRBV7-9 and TRBJ1-1, with D possibly TRBD1 on 5 matching bases. The CDR3 is 13 amino acids. Germline values: CDR1 SEHNR, CDR2 FQNEAQ (reference sequence). V was clipped by 0 bases and J by 11 bases, with 13 bases between them.

With respect to this clone: The sample has other DNA sequences that encode this CDR3 too. The chain has TRBV9 and TRBJ2-7; 8 nucleotides line up with TRBD2. The germline V gene encodes CDR1 SGDLS and CDR2 YYNGEE. V shed 3 bases, J shed 0 bases, and the junction held 2 bases outside the gene matches. The CDR3 runs 14 residues. This CDR3 reads CASSEGLVSYEQYF. DNA for the CDR3: TGTGCCAGCAGCGAGGGACTAGTCTCCTACGAGCAGTACTTC.

This sequence joins TRBV30 and TRBJ2-1; 9 nucleotides agree with TRBD2. The CDR3 runs to 16 residues. Trimming took 3 bases from V and 2 from J; bases not matched to a gene: 8. Germline CDR1 is GTSNPN and CDR2 is SVGIG (reference sequence). The CDR3 sequence: CAWSRVLAGPYNEQFF. CDR3 bases: TGTGCCTGGAGCAGAGTACTAGCGGGTCCCTACAATGAGCAGTTCTTC. The variable domain in full, completed from reference TRBV30 and TRBJ2-1, reads SQTIHQWPATLVQPVGSPLSLECTVEGTSNPNLYWYRQAAGRGLQLLFYSVGIGQISSEVPQNLSASRPQDRQFILSSKKLLLSDSGFYLCAWSRVLAGPYNEQFFGPGTRLTVL.

The CDR3 DNA is TGCGCCAGCAGCTATTCTCCGCGGGAGGCCTGGGAGACCCAGTACTTC. It translates to CASSYSPREAWETQYF. This rearrangement joins TRBV5-1 to TRBJ2-5; TRBD2 agrees at 8 bases. The CDR3 spans 16 residues. V shed 3 bases and J 5 bases; nucleotides not matched to a gene: 12. The germline V gene encodes CDR1 SGHRS and CDR2 YFSETQ. Filled out from reference TRBV5-1 and TRBJ2-5, the complete variable domain reads KAGVTQTPRYLIKTRGQQVTLSCSPISGHRSVSWYQQTPGQGLQFLFEYFSETQRNKGNFPGRFSGRQFSNSRSEMNVSTLELGDSALYLCASSYSPREAWETQYFGPGTRLLVL.

The chain employs TRBV20-1 and TRBJ2-5; D is undetermined. The V end lost 5 bases, the J end lost 7 bases, and 11 bases lay between the germline ends. CDR1 and CDR2 from the germline V gene are DFQATT and SNEGSKA (reference sequence). CDR3 length: 11 residues. CDR3 DNA sequence: TGCAGTGCTCCTGACGTCTCGACCCAGTACTTC. Amino acid sequence: CSAPDVSTQYF.

This chain uses TRBV9 with TRBJ2-4, with D possibly matching TRBD1 (6 bases). Germline V lookup: CDR1 SGDLS, CDR2 YYNGEE. The CDR3 length is 15 residues. V was cut by 0 bases and J by 7 bases, with 14 bases left in between. The chain's CDR3 is CASSVVGAQGNIQYF. CDR3 nucleotide sequence: TGTGCCAGCAGCGTAGTTGGGGCTCAGGGGAACATTCAGTACTTC.

The CDR3 DNA follows: TGTGCCAGCTCACCATGGCTTAGTACTAGCGGGGAAGAGACCCAGTACTTC. Its protein is CASSPWLSTSGEETQYF. V usage is TRBV18 and J usage is TRBJ2-5; 10 nucleotides match TRBD2. Germline trimming cut 2 bases from V and 3 bases from J; bases unmatched to any gene: 9. The germline V gene has CDR1 KGHSH and CDR2 LQKENI. This CDR3 is 17 amino acids long.

The chain employs TRBV19 and TRBJ2-7; D may be TRBD1 or TRBD2 (5 bases each). There are 13 residues in the CDR3. Per the germline V gene, CDR1 is LNHDA and CDR2 is SQIVND (reference sequence). V lost 3 bases and J 7 bases, leaving 13 bases between the germline ends. The DNA for the CDR3 is TGTGCCAGTAGTATTGGACAACCGGGGGAGCAGTACTTC. The encoded protein is CASSIGQPGEQYF.

The rearrangement links TRBV28 to TRBJ1-5; weak D call: TRBD1 (6 bases). V lost 5 bases, J lost 8 bases, and 19 bases lay in between. The length of the CDR3 is 15 residues. CDR1 is MDHEN and CDR2 is SYDVKM in the germline V gene. CDR3 loop: CASSLGAQGMEPQHF. The CDR3 nucleotides are TGTGCCAGCAGTCTCGGGGCTCAGGGGATGGAGCCCCAGCATTTT.

J is TRBJ1-1 and V is TRBV11-2; perhaps TRBD1 as D (6 bases). CDR1 SGHAT and CDR2 FQNNGV come from the germline V gene. This CDR3 has 13 amino acids. The germline V and J ends were trimmed by 4 bases and 7 bases, with 13 bases remaining between them. Written as DNA, the CDR3 is TGTGCCAGCAGCTCCCACAGGGAAGGTGAAGCTTTCTTT. This gives the protein CASSSHREGEAFF.

The chain recombines TRBV6-6 with TRBJ1-5; no clear D. CDR1 is MNHNY and CDR2 is SVGAGI in the germline V gene (reference sequence). This CDR3 has 13 amino acids. Trimming took off 8 bases at V and 3 bases at J, with 11 bases between the two ends. The CDR3: CASVGFDNQPQHF. The CDR3 DNA reads as TGTGCCAGCGTGGGGTTTGACAATCAGCCCCAGCATTTT.

The gene calls are TRBV2 and TRBJ2-1, with 8 bases aligning to TRBD2. Trimming took 8 bases from V and 8 from J; bases not matched to a gene: 14. This CDR3 region has 15 residues. Looked up from germline, CDR1 is SNHLY and CDR2 is FYNNEI. In nucleotides, the CDR3 is TGTGCCAGCCAGACACGGACTAGCACCATCCATGAGCAGTTCTTC. This gives the protein CASQTRTSTIHEQFF. Using reference TRBV2 and TRBJ2-1 for the parts outside the CDR3, the full variable domain is EPEVTQTPSHQVTQMGQEVILRCVPISNHLYFYWYRQILGQKVEFLVSFYNNEISEKSEIFDDQFSVERPDGSNFTLKIRSTKLEDSAMYFCASQTRTSTIHEQFFGPGTRLTVL.